This T cell receptor beta chain was recovered during a study of blood T cell repertoires in COVID-19. This clone was recorded once. Repertoires were generated with immunoSEQ multiplex PCR, while TCRdb's copy carries only in-frame clones and drops some. The data hold about 190,000 clones, with 87% observed a single time. The CDR3 runs 16 residues. The trim removed 0 bases at V and 6 bases at J, leaving 8 bases unmatched. Germline V gene data show CDR1 as MGHRA and CDR2 as YSYEKL. Specimen: peripheral blood. This clonotype was sampled from a woman between 18 and 30 years old who had recovered from COVID-19. The chain has TRBV4-1 and TRBJ2-7; 10 nucleotides align to TRBD2. The CDR3 loop is CASSQDLAGDGGEQYV. Here the CDR3 DNA reads TGCGCCAGCAGCCAAGATCTAGCGGGAGATGGTGGCGAGCAGTACGTC.